Listed below are T cell receptor beta chains from one sample, sequenced in a study of regulatory T cells. The repertoire was sequenced with immunoSEQ multiplex PCR; TCRdb's copy has only in-frame clones and lacks some. The repertoire includes about 34,000 clones, over 90% of them detected once, and around 0.98% sits in the top ten. The sequencing sample was made of conventional CD4+ T cells sorted from blood. Receptor source: a child aged 2-15 years with CD3G deficiency. Both conserved end residues are part of each CDR3. A D gene is named only where the DNA matches it firmly. Size tells how often a clone was seen (once, few, many) or the class of an expanded clone, and some rows leave it out.

v_call	clone_size	d_call	j_call	cdr3_aa	cdr3_nt
TRBV5-1	NA	NA	TRBJ2-7	CASSLDGYEQYF	TGCGCCAGCAGCTTGGATGGTTACGAGCAGTACTTC
TRBV6-1	NA	NA	TRBJ2-7	CASLRDSSSTRQYF	TGTGCCAGCCTGCGGGACTCATCATCTACGAGGCAGTACTTC
TRBV28	NA	TRBD1	TRBJ1-2	CASSLGPGGRGYTF	TGTGCCAGCAGTTTGGGGCCAGGGGGCCGAGGCTACACCTTC
TRBV10-3	NA	TRBD2	TRBJ2-5	CAISGRREETQYF	TGTGCCATTAGCGGGAGGAGAGAAGAGACCCAGTACTTC
TRBV6-1	few	TRBD1	TRBJ2-7	CASSKDRGFNEQYF	TGTGCCAGCAGTAAGGACAGGGGGTTCAACGAGCAGTACTTC
TRBV6-1	NA	TRBD1	TRBJ1-1	CASSELQGQNTEAFF	TGTGCCAGCAGTGAATTACAGGGGCAGAACACTGAAGCTTTCTTT
TRBV19	NA	NA	TRBJ1-1	CASSIGSEAAAFF	TGTGCCAGTAGTATAGGTTCGGAGGCGGCCGCTTTCTTT
TRBV28	once	NA	TRBJ2-7	CASSLGLTAVYEQYF	TGTGCCAGCAGTTTGGGACTGACGGCCGTCTACGAGCAGTACTTC
TRBV28	NA	NA	TRBJ2-7	CASSYTLEGWNEQYF	TGTGCCAGCAGTTACACCCTAGAGGGGTGGAACGAGCAGTACTTC
TRBV9	NA	NA	TRBJ1-2	CASSVAPSGGGGYTF	TGTGCCAGCAGCGTAGCCCCTTCCGGGGGAGGAGGCTACACCTTC
TRBV27	NA	NA	TRBJ2-5	CASSLKYQETQYF	TGTGCCAGCAGTTTAAAGTACCAGGAGACCCAGTACTTC
TRBV28	NA	TRBD1	TRBJ1-5	CASSSGQGINQPQHF	TGTGCCAGCAGTTCGGGACAGGGGATAAATCAGCCCCAGCATTTT
TRBV7-9	NA	NA	TRBJ2-3	CASSLVRTTSFGTDTQYF	TGTGCCAGCAGCTTAGTCAGGACTACCTCTTTTGGAACAGATACGCAGTATTTT
TRBV6-1	medium-sized	NA	TRBJ2-1	CASKRDTGSYNEQFF	TGTGCCTCCAAGAGGGACACCGGCTCCTACAATGAGCAGTTCTTC
TRBV18	once	TRBD2	TRBJ2-1	CASSSLAGGPYNEQFF	TGTGCCAGCTCATCTTTAGCGGGAGGGCCCTACAATGAGCAGTTCTTC
TRBV28	NA	NA	TRBJ1-1	CASVTGTYTEAFF	TGTGCCAGCGTTACAGGGACCTACACTGAAGCTTTCTTT
TRBV6-1	once	TRBD1	TRBJ2-3	CASSGQGVFTDTQYF	TGTGCCAGCAGTGGACAGGGGGTCTTTACAGATACGCAGTATTTT
TRBV18	NA	NA	TRBJ1-1	CASSPSVNTEAFF	TGTGCCAGCTCACCGTCGGTGAACACTGAAGCTTTCTTT